Each of the 9 T cell receptor beta chains below was sequenced from the same sample in a study of T cells in Graves' hyperthyroidism and ophthalmopathy. Researchers took RNA transcripts and amplified the TCR beta CDR3 regions from them. The HTBI primer set was used in a first-round RT-PCR of the TCR CDR3. TCRdb independently ran MiXCR on the multiplex PCR reads; one entry per CDR3 protein. The sample records around 280,000 distinct CDR3 sequences, about an eighth being singletons. Sequenced sample: blood. These receptor sequences come from a woman in her thirties with Graves' hyperthyroidism that later progressed to Graves' ophthalmopathy.

V gene TRBV18 combines with J gene TRBJ1-2; D not certain. Deletions cut 6 bases from V and 4 bases from J, with 12 bases between. Per the germline V gene, CDR1 is KGHSH and CDR2 is LQKENI. CDR3 length: 13 residues. The CDR3 DNA reads TGTGCCAGCTCCACACAGACCATCTATGGCTACACCTTC. It codes for CASSTQTIYGYTF.

The DNA of the CDR3 is TGTGCCAGTAGTGCGACTAGCGGGAGAAATTATGAGCAGTTCTTC. Its protein is CASSATSGRNYEQFF. The chain couples TRBV19 to TRBJ2-1, with 12 bases that match TRBD2. Unmatched junction bases numbered 7, after V lost 5 bases and J lost 8 bases. The V gene's germline CDR1 is LNHDA and CDR2 SQIVND (reference sequence). This CDR3 spans 15 amino acids.

Here the CDR3 DNA reads TGTGCCAGCAGCAGAATAGCGGGAGCCGGTTTCACCGGGGAGCTGTTTTTT. It codes for CASSRIAGAGFTGELFF. The V gene is TRBV7-2, the J gene TRBJ2-2; the match to TRBD2 covers 9 bases. Germline V gene sequence: CDR1 SGHTA, CDR2 FQGNSA. Unmatched junction bases numbered 11, after V lost 5 bases and J lost 4 bases. This CDR3 has 17 residues.

This clonotype was seen repeatedly, ten times or more. The genes are TRBV2 and TRBJ1-1; D is unresolved. The CDR3 length is 12 residues. The germline CDR1 and CDR2 sequences are SNHLY and FYNNEI. The V end lost 4 bases, the J end lost 3 bases, and 6 bases lay between the germline ends. The CDR3 is CASSGYYTEAFF. The CDR3 nucleotides are TGTGCCAGCAGTGGATACTACACTGAAGCTTTCTTT.

At least ten counts were recorded for this clonotype. The chain is built from TRBV6-1 and TRBJ1-6; D not certain. The V gene's germline CDR1 is MNHNS and CDR2 SASEGT. CDR3 size: 15 residues. The V and J ends lost 6 bases and 8 bases respectively, with 17 bases between them. The CDR3 sequence is CASSYRGQRDSPLHF. CDR3 DNA sequence: TGTGCCAGCAGCTACCGTGGTCAAAGAGATTCACCCCTCCACTTT.

Worth noting for this clonotype: No conserved phenylalanine or tryptophan is present at the end of the CDR3, so a read error is the likely explanation. The gene calls are TRBV5-6 and TRBJ1-3; D uncertain. Trimming took off 4 bases at V and 0 bases at J, with 11 bases between the two ends. The CDR3 sequence is 15 residues long. Per the germline V gene, CDR1 is SGHDT and CDR2 is YYEEEE. The CDR3 sequence is CASSIGKGSGNTIYS. CDR3 coding DNA: TGTGCCAGCAGCATAGGAAAAGGCTCTGGAAACACCATATATTCT.

As DNA, the CDR3 is TGCGCCAGCAGCTCTGCCCCAGGGGGGAAGACAGATACGCAGTATTTT. Translated, it gives CASSSAPGGKTDTQYF. The chain joins TRBV5-1 to TRBJ2-3; D perhaps matches TRBD1 (7 bases). The V and J ends lost 3 bases and 3 bases respectively, with 17 bases between them. Germline-derived CDR1 and CDR2 are SGHRS and YFSETQ. The CDR3 length is 16 residues.

This clonotype was recorded many times. The V gene is TRBV7-3, the J gene TRBJ2-1, with unresolved D. The CDR3 is 16 amino acids. The germline CDR1 and CDR2 sequences are SGHTA and FQGTGA. With 1 base removed from V and 5 bases from J, the gap between germline ends came to 15 bases. The CDR3 loop reads CASSLSGVWANNEQFF. In nucleotides, the CDR3 is TGTGCCAGCAGCTTAAGTGGCGTCTGGGCCAACAATGAGCAGTTCTTC.

Only a few counts were recorded for this clonotype. The chain employs TRBV20-1 and TRBJ2-4; tentatively, D is TRBD1 (5 bases). Germline CDR1 and CDR2: DFQATT and SNEGSKA (reference sequence). The CDR3 length is 14 residues. The V end lost 3 bases, the J end lost 11 bases, and 20 bases lay between the germline ends. Here the CDR3 DNA reads TGCAGTGCTAGTCTCAGGACACCCTCCGTCCTTCAGTACTTC. Residues: CSASLRTPSVLQYF.